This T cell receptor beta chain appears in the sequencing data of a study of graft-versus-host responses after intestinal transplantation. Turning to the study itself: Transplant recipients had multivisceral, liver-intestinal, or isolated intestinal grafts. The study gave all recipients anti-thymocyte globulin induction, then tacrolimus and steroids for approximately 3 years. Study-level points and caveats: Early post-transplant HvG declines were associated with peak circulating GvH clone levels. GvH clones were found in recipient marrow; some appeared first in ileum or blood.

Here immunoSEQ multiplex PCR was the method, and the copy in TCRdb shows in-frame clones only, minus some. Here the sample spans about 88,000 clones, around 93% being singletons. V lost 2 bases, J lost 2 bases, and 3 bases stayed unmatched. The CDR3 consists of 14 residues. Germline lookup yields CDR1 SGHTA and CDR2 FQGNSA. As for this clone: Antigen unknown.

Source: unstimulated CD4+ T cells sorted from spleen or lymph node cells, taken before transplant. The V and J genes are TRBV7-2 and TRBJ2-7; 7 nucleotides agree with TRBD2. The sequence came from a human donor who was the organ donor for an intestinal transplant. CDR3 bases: TGTGCCAGCAGCTTAAAACGGGGGGCCTACGAGCAGTACTTC. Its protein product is CASSLKRGAYEQYF. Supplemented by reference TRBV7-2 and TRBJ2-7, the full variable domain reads GAGVSQSPSNKVTEKGKDVELRCDPISGHTALYWYRQSLGQGLEFLIYFQGNSAPDKSGLPSDRFSAERTGGSVSTLTIQRTQQEDSAVYLCASSLKRGAYEQYFGPGTRLTVT.